The clone carrying this T cell receptor beta chain appeared a few times. This specimen comes from a study of early T cells in non-severe SARS-CoV-2 infection. The wider study: Sequencing was performed on bulk RNA from unsorted whole blood, leaving chains unpaired.

Germline trimming cut 3 bases from V and 1 base from J; bases unmatched to any gene: 7. Germline values: CDR1 MNHNS, CDR2 SASEGT. CDR3 length: 16 residues. Individual cDNA molecules were tagged with unique molecular identifiers. TCRdb independently ran MiXCR on the 5' RACE reads; one entry per CDR3 protein. The sample has around 76,000 distinct CDR3 sequences; 12% are singletons. This receptor was obtained from an adult who was a healthcare worker with PCR-confirmed SARS-CoV-2 infection or an uninfected control (not recorded which). V is TRBV6-1 and J is TRBJ2-5, with 8 bases fitting TRBD2. Material for sequencing was whole blood. The CDR3 is CASSDGLAGRQETQYF. CDR3 bases: TGTGCCAGCAGTGACGGTCTAGCGGGCCGCCAAGAGACCCAGTACTTC.